The sequence of this T cell receptor (beta chain) was determined in a study of patients and donors after allogeneic stem cell transplantation. TCRdb itself ran the RT-PCR reads through MiXCR, one entry per CDR3 protein. The top ten clones hold 5% to 7.5% of a sample with about 960,000 distinct CDR3 sequences, 18% of them seen once. This clonotype was picked up many times. V lost 3 bases to trimming and J lost 2 bases, with 8 bases between them. This CDR3 has 15 amino acids. The chain recombines TRBV12-3 or TRBV12-4 with TRBJ1-6; tentatively, D is TRBD1 (5 bases). The sequenced sample was blood, either unsorted or a sorted T cell fraction (not recorded which). The receptor's source is a human donor who was either an allogeneic HSCT recipient or a stem cell or donor lymphocyte infusion donor (not recorded which). It is not recorded whose cells these are; they may come from a transplant donor. In DNA form, the CDR3 reads TGTGCCAGCAGTTTCCGGGACCCCTATAATTCACCCCTCCACTTT. This gives the protein CASSFRDPYNSPLHF.